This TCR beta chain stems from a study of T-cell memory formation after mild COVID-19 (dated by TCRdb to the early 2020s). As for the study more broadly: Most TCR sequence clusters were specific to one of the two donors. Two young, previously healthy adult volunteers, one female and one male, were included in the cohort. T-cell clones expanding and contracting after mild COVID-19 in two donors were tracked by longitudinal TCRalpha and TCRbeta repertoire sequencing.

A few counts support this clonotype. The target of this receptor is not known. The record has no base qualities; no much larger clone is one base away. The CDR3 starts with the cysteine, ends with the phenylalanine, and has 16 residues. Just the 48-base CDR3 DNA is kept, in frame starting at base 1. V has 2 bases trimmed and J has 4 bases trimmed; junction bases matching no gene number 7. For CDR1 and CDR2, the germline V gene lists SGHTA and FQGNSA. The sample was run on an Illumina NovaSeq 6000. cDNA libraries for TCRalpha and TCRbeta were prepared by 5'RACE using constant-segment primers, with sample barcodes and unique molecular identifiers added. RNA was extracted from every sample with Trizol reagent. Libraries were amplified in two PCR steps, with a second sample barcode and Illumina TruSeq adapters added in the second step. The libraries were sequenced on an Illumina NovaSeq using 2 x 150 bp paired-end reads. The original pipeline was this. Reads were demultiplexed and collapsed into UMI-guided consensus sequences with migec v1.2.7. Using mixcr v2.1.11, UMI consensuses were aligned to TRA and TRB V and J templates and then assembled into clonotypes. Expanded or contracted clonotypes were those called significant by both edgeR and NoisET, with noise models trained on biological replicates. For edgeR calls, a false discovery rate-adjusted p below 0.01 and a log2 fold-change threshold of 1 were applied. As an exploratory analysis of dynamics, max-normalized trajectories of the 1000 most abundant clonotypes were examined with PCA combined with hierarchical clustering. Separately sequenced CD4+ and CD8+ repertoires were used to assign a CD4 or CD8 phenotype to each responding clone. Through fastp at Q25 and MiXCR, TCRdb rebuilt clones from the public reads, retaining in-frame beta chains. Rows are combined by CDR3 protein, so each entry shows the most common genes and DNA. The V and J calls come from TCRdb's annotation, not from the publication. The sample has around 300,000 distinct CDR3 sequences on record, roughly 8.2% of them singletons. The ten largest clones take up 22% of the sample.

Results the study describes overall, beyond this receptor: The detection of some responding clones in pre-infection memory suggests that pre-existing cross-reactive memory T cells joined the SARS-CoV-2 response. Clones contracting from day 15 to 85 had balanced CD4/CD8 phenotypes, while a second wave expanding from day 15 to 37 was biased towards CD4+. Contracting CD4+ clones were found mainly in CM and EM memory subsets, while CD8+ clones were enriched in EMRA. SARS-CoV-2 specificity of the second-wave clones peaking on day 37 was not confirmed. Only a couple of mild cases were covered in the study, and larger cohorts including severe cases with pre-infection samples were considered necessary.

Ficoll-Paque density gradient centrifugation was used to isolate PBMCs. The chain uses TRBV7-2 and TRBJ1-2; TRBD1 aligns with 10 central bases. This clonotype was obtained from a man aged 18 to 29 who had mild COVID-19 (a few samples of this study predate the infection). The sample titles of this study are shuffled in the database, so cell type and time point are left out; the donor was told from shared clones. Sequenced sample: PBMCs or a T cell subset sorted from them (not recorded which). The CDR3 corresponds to CASSLSGTGEGYGYTF. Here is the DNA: TGTGCCAGCAGCTTATCCGGGACAGGGGAGGGCTATGGCTACACCTTC.